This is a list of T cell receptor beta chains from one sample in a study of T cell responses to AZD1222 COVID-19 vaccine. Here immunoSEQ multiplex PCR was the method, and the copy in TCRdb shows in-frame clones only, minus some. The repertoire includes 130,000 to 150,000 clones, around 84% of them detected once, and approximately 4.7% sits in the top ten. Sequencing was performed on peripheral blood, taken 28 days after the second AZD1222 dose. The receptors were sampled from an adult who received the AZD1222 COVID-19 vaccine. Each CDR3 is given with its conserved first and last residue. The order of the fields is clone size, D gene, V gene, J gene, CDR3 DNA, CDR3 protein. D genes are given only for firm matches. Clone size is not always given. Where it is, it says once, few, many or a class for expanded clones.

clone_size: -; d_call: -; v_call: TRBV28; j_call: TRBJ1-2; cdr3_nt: TGTGCCAGCAATAGCCCCGGAACCTATGGCTACACCTTC; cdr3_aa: CASNSPGTYGYTF
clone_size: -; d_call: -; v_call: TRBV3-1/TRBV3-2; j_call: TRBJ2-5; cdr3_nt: TGTGCCAGCAGCTACGAGACCCAGTACTTC; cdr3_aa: CASSYETQYF
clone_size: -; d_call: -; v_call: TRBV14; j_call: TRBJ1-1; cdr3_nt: TGTGCCAGCAGCCACTCGGGAATGAACACTGAAGCTTTCTTT; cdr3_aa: CASSHSGMNTEAFF
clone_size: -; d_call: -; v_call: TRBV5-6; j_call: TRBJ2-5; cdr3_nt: TGTGCCAGCAGCTTTGTCAGGACGGAGACCCAGTACTTC; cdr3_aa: CASSFVRTETQYF
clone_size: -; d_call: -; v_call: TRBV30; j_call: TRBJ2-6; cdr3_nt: TGTGCCTGGACGGGGGCTGGGGCCAACGTCCTGACTTTC; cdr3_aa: CAWTGAGANVLTF
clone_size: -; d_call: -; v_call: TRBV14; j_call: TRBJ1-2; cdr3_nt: TGTGCCAGCAGCCGTTTTCCAGGACAGCTAGTAGCAGACTATGGCTACACCTTC; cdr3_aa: CASSRFPGQLVADYGYTF
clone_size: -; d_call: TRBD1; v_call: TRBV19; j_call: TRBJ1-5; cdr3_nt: TGTGCCAGTAGTGAGACAGGGGGGCCTCAGCCCCAGCATTTT; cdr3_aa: CASSETGGPQPQHF
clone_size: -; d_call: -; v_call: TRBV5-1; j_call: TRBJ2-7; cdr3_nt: TGCGCCAGCAGCTTGTCCCCCGGGGAGGAGCAGTACTTC; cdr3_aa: CASSLSPGEEQYF
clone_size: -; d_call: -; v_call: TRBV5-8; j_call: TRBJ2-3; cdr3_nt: TGTGCCAGCAGCTTGGATCGGCTAGCCGGCACAGATACGCAGTATTTT; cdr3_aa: CASSLDRLAGTDTQYF
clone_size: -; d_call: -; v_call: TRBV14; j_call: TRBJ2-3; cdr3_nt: TGTGCCAGCAGCCAAGAAAGACCCAGCACAGATACGCAGTATTTT; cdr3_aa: CASSQERPSTDTQYF
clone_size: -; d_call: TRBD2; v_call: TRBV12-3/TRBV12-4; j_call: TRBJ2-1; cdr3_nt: TGTGCCAGCAGTTTAAGCGAGCGGGGTGAGCAGTTCTTC; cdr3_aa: CASSLSERGEQFF
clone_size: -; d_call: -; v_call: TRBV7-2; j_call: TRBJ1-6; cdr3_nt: TGTGCCAGCACCACAGGGTTACGAAGACCCCTCCACTTT; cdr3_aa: CASTTGLRRPLHF
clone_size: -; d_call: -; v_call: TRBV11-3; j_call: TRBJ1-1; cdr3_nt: TGTGCCAGCAGCTTAGGGTCGTACACTGAAGCTTTCTTT; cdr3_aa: CASSLGSYTEAFF
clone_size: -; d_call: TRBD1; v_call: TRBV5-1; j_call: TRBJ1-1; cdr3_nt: TGCGCCAGCAGCTTGCTGGGGACAGGGAGCACTGAAGCTTTCTTT; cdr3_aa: CASSLLGTGSTEAFF
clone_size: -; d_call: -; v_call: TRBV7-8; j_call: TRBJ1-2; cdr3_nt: TGTGCCAGCAGCTTAGTCGCGGGAGGCTACACCTTC; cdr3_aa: CASSLVAGGYTF
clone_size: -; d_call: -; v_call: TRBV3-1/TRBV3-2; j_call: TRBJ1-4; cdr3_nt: TGTGCCAGCAGCCAAACAAGGGGTGAAAAACTGTTTTTT; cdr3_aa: CASSQTRGEKLFF
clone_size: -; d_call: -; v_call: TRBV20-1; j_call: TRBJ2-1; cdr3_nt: TGCAGTGCTAAGCTGTACAATGAGCAGTTCTTC; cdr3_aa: CSAKLYNEQFF
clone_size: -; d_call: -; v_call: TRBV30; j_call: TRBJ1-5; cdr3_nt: TGTGCCTGGAGTGTAGGCCCCGCCAGGGACCAGCCCCAGCATTTT; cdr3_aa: CAWSVGPARDQPQHF
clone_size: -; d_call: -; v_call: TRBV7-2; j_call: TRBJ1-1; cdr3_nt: TGTGCCAGCAGCTTAGACCTGGCCGGGACTGAAGCTTTCTTT; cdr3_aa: CASSLDLAGTEAFF
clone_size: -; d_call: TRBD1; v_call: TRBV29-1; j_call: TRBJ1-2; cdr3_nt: TGCAGCGCATTGACAGGGACTGGCTACACCTTC; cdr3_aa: CSALTGTGYTF
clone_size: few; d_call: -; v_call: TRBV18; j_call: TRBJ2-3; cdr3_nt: TGTGCCAGCTCACCAAGCACAGATACGCAGTATTTT; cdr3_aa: CASSPSTDTQYF
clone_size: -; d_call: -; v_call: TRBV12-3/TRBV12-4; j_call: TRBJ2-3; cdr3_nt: TGTGCCAGCAGCCAGGACTCCCCTCTGTATTTT; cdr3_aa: CASSQDSPLYF
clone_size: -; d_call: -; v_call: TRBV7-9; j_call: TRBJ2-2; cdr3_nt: TGTGCCAGCAGCCCTCCCCTCGGGGCGGGGATAGGCGGGGAGCTGTTTTTT; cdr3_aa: CASSPPLGAGIGGELFF
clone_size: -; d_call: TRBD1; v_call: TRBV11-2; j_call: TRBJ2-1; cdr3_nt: TGTGCCAGCAGCTTACGCAGGACAGGCTCCCACAATGAGCAGTTCTTC; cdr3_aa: CASSLRRTGSHNEQFF
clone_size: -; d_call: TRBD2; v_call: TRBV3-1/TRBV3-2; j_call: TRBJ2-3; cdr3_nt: TGTGCCAGCAGCCAAGTGCTAGCGGTGGGCGGAAATACGCAGTATTTT; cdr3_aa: CASSQVLAVGGNTQYF
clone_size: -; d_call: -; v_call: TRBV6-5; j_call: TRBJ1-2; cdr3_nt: TGTGCCAGCAGTTACTGGTTCGGGGATGGCTACACCTTC; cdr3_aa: CASSYWFGDGYTF
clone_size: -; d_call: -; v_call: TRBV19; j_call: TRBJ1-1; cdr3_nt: TGTGCCAGTAGTATAATTCGGGCCAGCATGAACACTGAAGCTTTCTTT; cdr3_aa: CASSIIRASMNTEAFF
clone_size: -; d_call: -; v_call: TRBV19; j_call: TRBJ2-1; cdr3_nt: TGTGCCAGTAGGTTGTTGAGCGGAACCTACAATGAGCAGTTCTTC; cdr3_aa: CASRLLSGTYNEQFF
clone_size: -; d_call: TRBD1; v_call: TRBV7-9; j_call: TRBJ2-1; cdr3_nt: TGTGCCAGCAGCTTCGCCCCGGACAGGGGGCTTAATGAGCAGTTCTTC; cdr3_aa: CASSFAPDRGLNEQFF
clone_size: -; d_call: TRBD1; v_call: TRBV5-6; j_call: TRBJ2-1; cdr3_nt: TGTGCCAGCAGCCGATGGACAGGCAATGAGCAGTTCTTC; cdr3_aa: CASSRWTGNEQFF
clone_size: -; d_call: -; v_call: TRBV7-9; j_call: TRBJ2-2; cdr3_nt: TGTGCCAGCAGCCCCCCAAGTATGACCGGGGAGCTGTTTTTT; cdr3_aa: CASSPPSMTGELFF
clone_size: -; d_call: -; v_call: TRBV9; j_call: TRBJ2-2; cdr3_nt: TGTGCCAGCAGCTTGTCGGGGTACACCGGGGAGCTGTTTTTT; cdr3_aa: CASSLSGYTGELFF
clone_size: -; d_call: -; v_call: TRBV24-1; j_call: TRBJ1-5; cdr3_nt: TGTGCCACCAGTGATTTTGGTCAGCCCCAGCATTTT; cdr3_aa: CATSDFGQPQHF